These T cell receptor beta chains were read from a single sample in a study of blood T cell repertoires in COVID-19. Only in-frame clones appear in the TCRdb table, and some are missing; sequencing was by immunoSEQ multiplex PCR. Seen here are roughly 260,000 clones, about 83% observed once, and the top ten hold approximately 4%. The sample was PBMCs or T cells enriched from blood (not recorded which). These receptors all come from a woman in her 40s who had been exposed to COVID-19. CDR3s include the opening cysteine and the closing phenylalanine or tryptophan. Fields, in order: CDR3 DNA, CDR3 protein, clone size, J gene, D gene, V gene, CDR3 length. D genes are given only for firm matches. A clone size is listed for some rows: how often the clone was seen (once, few, many), or a class if it is expanded.

TGTGCCAGCAGCTTACCCGGACAGGGGGCTGGAGGTTCACCCCTCCACTTT | CASSLPGQGAGGSPLHF | NA | TRBJ1-6 | TRBD1 | TRBV7-6 | 17
TGTGCCAGCAGCCCCCGCGCCGTCTCCCCGGGAGGAGATGAAAAACTGTTTTTT | CASSPRAVSPGGDEKLFF | NA | TRBJ1-4 | NA | TRBV11-2 | 18
TGTGCCAGCAGCAAAGAGGCAGGGCCCGAAGGAAAACTGTTTTTT | CASSKEAGPEGKLFF | NA | TRBJ1-4 | NA | TRBV21-1 | 15
TGTGCCTGGAGTGTACCGACCCGGGGCTATGGCTACACCTTC | CAWSVPTRGYGYTF | NA | TRBJ1-2 | NA | TRBV30 | 14
TGCGCCAGCAGCCTTGAGACAGGGAACTCTGGGGCCAACGTCCTGACTTTC | CASSLETGNSGANVLTF | NA | TRBJ2-6 | TRBD1 | TRBV5-1 | 17
TGTGCCAGCAGCTCACAGGGGCTCGGGGAAGCTTTCTTT | CASSSQGLGEAFF | NA | TRBJ1-1 | TRBD1 | TRBV3-1/TRBV3-2 | 13
TGCGCCAGCAGCCAAGATGCGTCAGGGGGTTTTTCGGGAGGCTACACCTTC | CASSQDASGGFSGGYTF | NA | TRBJ1-2 | TRBD1 | TRBV4-3 | 17
TGTGCCAGCTCACCCAACAGGGGATACGAGCAGTACTTC | CASSPNRGYEQYF | NA | TRBJ2-7 | TRBD1 | TRBV18 | 13
TGTGCCAGCAGTTACAAGGGGGACTATGGCTACACCTTC | CASSYKGDYGYTF | few | TRBJ1-2 | NA | TRBV6-2/TRBV6-3 | 13
TGTGCCAGCAGTGAAGAGGGCAGGGGGCGTCTGAACACTGAAGCTTTCTTT | CASSEEGRGRLNTEAFF | NA | TRBJ1-1 | TRBD1 | TRBV6-1 | 17
TGTGCCAGTTCCCTCATGACGGGTGGCTACACCTTC | CASSLMTGGYTF | NA | TRBJ1-2 | NA | TRBV19 | 12
TGTGCCAGCAGTTACGGACAGGGGAACTATGGCTACACCTTC | CASSYGQGNYGYTF | NA | TRBJ1-2 | TRBD1 | TRBV6-5 | 14
TGTGCCAGCAGCGGGGACAGGGGGCGTAGGACACCCCTCCACTTT | CASSGDRGRRTPLHF | NA | TRBJ1-6 | TRBD1 | TRBV13 | 15
TGTGCCAGCAGCGTAGGCGGCACTTCCTATGGCTACACCTTC | CASSVGGTSYGYTF | NA | TRBJ1-2 | NA | TRBV9 | 14
TGTGCCAGCAGCTCCGGACAGGCCACAGATACGCAGTATTTT | CASSSGQATDTQYF | NA | TRBJ2-3 | TRBD1 | TRBV6-2/TRBV6-3 | 14
TGCAGCGTTGTTGGGGCTGACAGGGACAGGGCTTACTATGGCTACACCTTC | CSVVGADRDRAYYGYTF | NA | TRBJ1-2 | TRBD1 | TRBV29-1 | 17
TGTGCCAGCAGCTCCCAGGAGGGGGCGAGGACCCAGTACTTC | CASSSQEGARTQYF | NA | TRBJ2-5 | NA | TRBV28 | 14
TGTGCCAGCAGACGACAGGGGGGCACTGAAGCTTTCTTT | CASRRQGGTEAFF | NA | TRBJ1-1 | TRBD1 | TRBV12-3/TRBV12-4 | 13
TGTGCCATCAACGGGGGGGCAGAAGCAGATACGCAGTATTTT | CAINGGAEADTQYF | NA | TRBJ2-3 | TRBD2 | TRBV19 | 14
TGTGCCAGCAGCTTGGGCAAGAACACTGAAGCTTTCTTT | CASSLGKNTEAFF | NA | TRBJ1-1 | NA | TRBV7-9 | 13
TGTGCCAGCAAGGTAGTACCGGGTGACGAGCAGTACTTC | CASKVVPGDEQYF | once | TRBJ2-7 | NA | TRBV12-3/TRBV12-4 | 13
TGCAGCGGACAGGGACTCGAAGGTGAAAAACTGTTTTTT | CSGQGLEGEKLFF | NA | TRBJ1-4 | TRBD1 | TRBV29-1 | 13
TGTGCCACCAGTGATACAGGAACGGCCTACAATGAGCAGTTCTTC | CATSDTGTAYNEQFF | NA | TRBJ2-1 | NA | TRBV24-1 | 15